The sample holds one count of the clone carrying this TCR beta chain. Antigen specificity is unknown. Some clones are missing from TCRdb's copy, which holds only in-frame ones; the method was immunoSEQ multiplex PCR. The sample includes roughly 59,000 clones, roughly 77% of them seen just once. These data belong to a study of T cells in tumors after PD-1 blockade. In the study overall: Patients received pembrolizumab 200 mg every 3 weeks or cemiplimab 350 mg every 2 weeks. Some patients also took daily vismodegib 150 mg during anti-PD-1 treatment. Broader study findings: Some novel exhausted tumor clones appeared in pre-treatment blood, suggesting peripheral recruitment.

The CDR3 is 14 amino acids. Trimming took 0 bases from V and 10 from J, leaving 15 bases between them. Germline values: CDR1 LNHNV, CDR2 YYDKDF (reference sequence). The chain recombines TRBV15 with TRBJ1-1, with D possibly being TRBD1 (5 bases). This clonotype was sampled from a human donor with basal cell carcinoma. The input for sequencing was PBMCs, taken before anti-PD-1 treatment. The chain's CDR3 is CATSRDLGQGSAFF. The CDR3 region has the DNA TGTGCCACCAGCAGAGATCTTGGGCAGGGATCAGCTTTCTTT.